This TCR beta chain was captured by sequencing in a study of neurological immune-mediated disorders. General study points: The expanded clones of different subjects shared no CDR3 amino acid sequences (suggesting private repertoires in all groups).

This clonotype was counted many times. Its target is unknown. The sample's time point: technical triplicate 2. The sorted-subset TCR libraries were prepared using 750,000 to 1,000,000 CD4+ or CD8+ T cells as the starting material. The CDR3 is 15 amino acids. V gave up 2 bases and J gave up 7 bases, with 18 bases separating them. Germline V gene sequence: CDR1 SGHKS, CDR2 YYEKEE (reference sequence). The authors produced cDNA by 5'RACE using 10-nucleotide random UMIs. The output of every sequencing run exceeded 170 million TCR-beta sequences, derived from 15-18 subjects. TCRdb recomputed calls from the 5' RACE reads with MiXCR, one row per CDR3 protein. The repertoire has more than 30,000 distinct CDR3 sequences, 10% to 15% of them found once; the top ten carry 4% to 5.5%.

This clonotype originated in a female donor with HTLV-1-associated myelopathy (HAM/TSP). The sequencing sample was made of CD4+ T cells from blood. The chain links TRBV5-5 to TRBJ2-5; a possible D gene is TRBD2 (5 bases). The CDR3 DNA reads as TGTGCCAGCAGCTTAGGGCCTACCGAGGGTGGGACCCAGTACTTC. Amino acid sequence: CASSLGPTEGGTQYF.